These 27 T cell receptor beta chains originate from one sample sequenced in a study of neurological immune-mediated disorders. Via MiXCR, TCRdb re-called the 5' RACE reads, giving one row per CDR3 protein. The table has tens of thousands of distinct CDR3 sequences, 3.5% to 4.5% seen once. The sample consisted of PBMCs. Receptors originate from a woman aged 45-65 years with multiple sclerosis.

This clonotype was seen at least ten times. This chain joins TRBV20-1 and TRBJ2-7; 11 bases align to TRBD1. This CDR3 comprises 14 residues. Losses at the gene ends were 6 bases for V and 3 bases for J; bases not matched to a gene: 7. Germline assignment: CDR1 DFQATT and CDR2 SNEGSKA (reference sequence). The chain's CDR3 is CSATPGTGGYEQYF. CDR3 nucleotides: TGCAGTGCAACACCCGGGACAGGGGGCTACGAGCAGTACTTC.

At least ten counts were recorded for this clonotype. CDR3 sequence: CASSLQGSYGYTF. Written as DNA, the CDR3 is TGCGCCAGCAGCTTACAGGGATCATATGGCTACACCTTC. The V and J genes are TRBV5-1 and TRBJ1-2; D perhaps matches TRBD1 (6 bases). Trimming pared 2 bases from V and 5 bases from J, leaving 10 bases between. The CDR3 totals 13 residues. Germline CDR1 reads SGHRS; CDR2 reads YFSETQ.

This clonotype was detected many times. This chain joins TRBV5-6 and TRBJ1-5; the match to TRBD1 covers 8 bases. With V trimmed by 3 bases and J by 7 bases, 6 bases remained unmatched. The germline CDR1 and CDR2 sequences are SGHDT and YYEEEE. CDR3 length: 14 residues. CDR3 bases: TGTGCCAGCAGCTCCGGACAGGGAAGACAGCCCCAGCATTTT. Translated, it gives CASSSGQGRQPQHF. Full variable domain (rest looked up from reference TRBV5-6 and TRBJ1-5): DAGVTQSPTHLIKTRGQQVTLRCSPKSGHDTVSWYQQALGQGPQFIFQYYEEEERQRGNFPDRFSGHQFPNYSSELNVNALLLGDSALYLCASSSGQGRQPQHFGDGTRLSIL.

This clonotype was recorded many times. CDR3 region: CASSSRGTSEAFF. The CDR3 nucleotides read TGTGCCAGCAGCTCTAGGGGGACGTCTGAAGCTTTCTTT. The rearrangement uses TRBV7-8 and TRBJ1-1; TRBD1 might be the D (6 bases). The CDR3 totals 13 residues. CDR1 SGHVS and CDR2 FQNEAQ come from the germline V gene. The V end lost 4 bases, the J end lost 6 bases, and 12 bases lay between the germline ends.

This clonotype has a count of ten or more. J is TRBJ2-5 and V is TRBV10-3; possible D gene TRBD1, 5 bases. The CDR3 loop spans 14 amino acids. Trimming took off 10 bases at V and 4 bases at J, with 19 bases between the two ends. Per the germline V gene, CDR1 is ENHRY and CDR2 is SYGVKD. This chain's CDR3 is CATRADSQGETQYF. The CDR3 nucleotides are TGTGCCACCAGGGCGGATTCGCAGGGAGAGACCCAGTACTTC.

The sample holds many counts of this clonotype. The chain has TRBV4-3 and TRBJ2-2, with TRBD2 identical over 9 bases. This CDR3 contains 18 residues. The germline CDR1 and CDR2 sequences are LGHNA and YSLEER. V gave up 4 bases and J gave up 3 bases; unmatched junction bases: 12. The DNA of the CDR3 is TGCGCCAGCAGCCGGTATTGGGGGGTAGCGGGAGACACCGGGGAGCTGTTTTTT. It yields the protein CASSRYWGVAGDTGELFF.

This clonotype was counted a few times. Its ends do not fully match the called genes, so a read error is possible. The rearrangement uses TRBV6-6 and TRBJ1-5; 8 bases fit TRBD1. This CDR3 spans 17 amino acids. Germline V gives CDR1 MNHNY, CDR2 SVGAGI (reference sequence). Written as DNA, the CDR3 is TGTGCCAGCAGTTATTGGCAGGGGGCATATAGCAATCAGCCCCAGAATTTT. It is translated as CASSYWQGAYSNQPQNF.

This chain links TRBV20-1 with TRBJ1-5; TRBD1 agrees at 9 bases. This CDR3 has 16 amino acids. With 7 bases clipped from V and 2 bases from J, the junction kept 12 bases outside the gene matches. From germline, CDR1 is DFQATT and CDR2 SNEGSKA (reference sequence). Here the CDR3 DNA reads TGCAGTGGCCAGAAGGGACAGGGTGAGGGCAATCAGCCCCAGCATTTT. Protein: CSGQKGQGEGNQPQHF.

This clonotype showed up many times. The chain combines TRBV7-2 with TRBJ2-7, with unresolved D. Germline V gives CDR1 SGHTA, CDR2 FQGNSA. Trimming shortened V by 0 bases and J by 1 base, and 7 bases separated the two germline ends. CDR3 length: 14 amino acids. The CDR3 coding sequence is TGTGCCAGCAGCTTAGCTAGGGAATCCTACGAGCAGTACTTC. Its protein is CASSLARESYEQYF.

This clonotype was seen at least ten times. CDR3 region: CSVQMNTEAFF. Here the CDR3 DNA reads TGCAGCGTACAAATGAACACTGAAGCTTTCTTT. The J gene is TRBJ1-1, the V gene TRBV29-1, with no clear D. CDR1 is SQVTM, CDR2 ANQGSEA, per germline. This CDR3 is built from 11 residues. V lost 6 bases, J lost 0 bases, and 5 bases lay in between.

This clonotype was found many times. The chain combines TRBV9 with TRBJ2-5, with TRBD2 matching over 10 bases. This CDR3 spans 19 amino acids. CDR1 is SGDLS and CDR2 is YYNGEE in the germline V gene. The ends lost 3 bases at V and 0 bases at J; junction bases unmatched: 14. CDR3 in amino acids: CASSGGTSENPGYQETQYF. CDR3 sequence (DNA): TGTGCCAGCAGCGGGGGGACTAGCGAAAATCCCGGGTACCAAGAGACCCAGTACTTC.

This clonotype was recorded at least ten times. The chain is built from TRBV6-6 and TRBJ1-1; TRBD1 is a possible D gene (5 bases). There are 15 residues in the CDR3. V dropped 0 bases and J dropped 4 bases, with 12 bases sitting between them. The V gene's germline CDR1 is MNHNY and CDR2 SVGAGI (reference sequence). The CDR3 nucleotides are TGTGCCAGCAGTTACTCGAAGGGGCAGTTCACTGAAGCTTTCTTT. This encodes CASSYSKGQFTEAFF.

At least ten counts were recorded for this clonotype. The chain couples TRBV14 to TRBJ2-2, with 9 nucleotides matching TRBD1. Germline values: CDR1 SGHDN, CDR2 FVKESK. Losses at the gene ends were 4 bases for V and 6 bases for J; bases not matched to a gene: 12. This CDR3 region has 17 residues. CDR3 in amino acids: CASSPPRTGVGPGELFF. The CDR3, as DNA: TGTGCCAGCAGCCCCCCTCGGACAGGGGTGGGACCCGGGGAGCTGTTTTTT.

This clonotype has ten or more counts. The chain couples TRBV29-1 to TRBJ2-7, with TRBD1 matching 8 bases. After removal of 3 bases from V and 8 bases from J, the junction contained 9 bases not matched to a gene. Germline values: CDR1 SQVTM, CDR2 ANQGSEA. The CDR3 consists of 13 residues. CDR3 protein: CSVEGQGARKQYF. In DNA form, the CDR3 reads TGCAGCGTTGAGGGGCAGGGGGCGCGTAAGCAGTACTTC.

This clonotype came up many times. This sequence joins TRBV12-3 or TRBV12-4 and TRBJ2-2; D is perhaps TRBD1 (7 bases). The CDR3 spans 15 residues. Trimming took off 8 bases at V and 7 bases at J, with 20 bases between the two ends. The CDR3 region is CASYPSQGGVGELFF. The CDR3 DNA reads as TGTGCCAGCTACCCGTCGCAGGGGGGCGTCGGGGAGCTGTTTTTT.

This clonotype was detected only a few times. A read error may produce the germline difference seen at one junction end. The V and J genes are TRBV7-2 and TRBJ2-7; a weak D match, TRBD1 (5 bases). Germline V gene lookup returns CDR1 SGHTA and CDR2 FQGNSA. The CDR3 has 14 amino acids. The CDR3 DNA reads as TGTGTCAGCAGCAGAGACAGTTTTACCTACGAGCAGTACTTC. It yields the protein CVSSRDSFTYEQYF.

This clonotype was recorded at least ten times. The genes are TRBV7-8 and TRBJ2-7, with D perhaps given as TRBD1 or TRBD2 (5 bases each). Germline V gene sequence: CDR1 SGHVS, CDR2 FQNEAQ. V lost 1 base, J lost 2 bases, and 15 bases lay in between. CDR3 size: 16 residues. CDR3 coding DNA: TGTGCCAGCAGCTTAGAAGCAGTCGGGGCTACCTACGAGCAGTACTTC. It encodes CASSLEAVGATYEQYF.

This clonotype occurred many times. In DNA form, the CDR3 reads TGTGCCAGCAGTGAGGGGGCTGGGGAGCAGTACTTC. Amino acid sequence: CASSEGAGEQYF. The chain combines TRBV9 with TRBJ2-7, with TRBD1 matching 7 bases. V trimming: 5 bases; J trimming: 7 bases; junction bases outside the gene matches: 6. This CDR3 comprises 12 residues. Germline V gene sequence: CDR1 SGDLS, CDR2 YYNGEE. Drawing the rest from reference TRBV9 and TRBJ2-7, the complete variable domain is DSGVTQTPKHLITATGQRVTLRCSPRSGDLSVYWYQQSLDQGLQFLIQYYNGEERAKGNILERFSAQQFPDLHSELNLSSLELGDSALYFCASSEGAGEQYFGPGTRLTVT.

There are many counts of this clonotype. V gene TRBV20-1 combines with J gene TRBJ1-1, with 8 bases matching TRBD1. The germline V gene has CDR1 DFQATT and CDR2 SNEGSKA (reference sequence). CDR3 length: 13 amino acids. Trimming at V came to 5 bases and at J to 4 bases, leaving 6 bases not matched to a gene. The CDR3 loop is CSAQTGVPTEAFF. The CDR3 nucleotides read TGCAGTGCTCAGACAGGGGTGCCCACTGAAGCTTTCTTT.

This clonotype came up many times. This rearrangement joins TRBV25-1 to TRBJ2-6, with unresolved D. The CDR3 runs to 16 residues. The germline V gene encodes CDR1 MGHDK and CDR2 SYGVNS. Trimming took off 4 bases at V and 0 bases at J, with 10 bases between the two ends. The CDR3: CASSGQTPSGANVLTF. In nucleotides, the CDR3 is TGTGCCAGCAGTGGGCAGACTCCCTCTGGGGCCAACGTCCTGACTTTC.

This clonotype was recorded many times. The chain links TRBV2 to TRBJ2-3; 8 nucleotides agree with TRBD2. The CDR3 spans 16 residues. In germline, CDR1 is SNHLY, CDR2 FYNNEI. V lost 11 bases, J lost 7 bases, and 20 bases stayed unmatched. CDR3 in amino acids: CAGGRRAGVSLNTQYF. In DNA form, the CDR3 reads TGTGCCGGGGGGAGAAGAGCGGGAGTTTCCCTCAATACGCAGTATTTT.

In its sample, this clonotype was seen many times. The CDR3 DNA is TGTGCCAGCAGCATAAGGGGAAGCACTGAAGCTTTCTTT. This encodes CASSIRGSTEAFF. This chain uses TRBV6-6 with TRBJ1-1, with D tentatively TRBD1 (5 bases). CDR3 length: 13 residues. Germline V gives CDR1 MNHNY, CDR2 SVGAGI (reference sequence). Trimming shortened V by 6 bases and J by 4 bases, and 12 bases separated the two germline ends.

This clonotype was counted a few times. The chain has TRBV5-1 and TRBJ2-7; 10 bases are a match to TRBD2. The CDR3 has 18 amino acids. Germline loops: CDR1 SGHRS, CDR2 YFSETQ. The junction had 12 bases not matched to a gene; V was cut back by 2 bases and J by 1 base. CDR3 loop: CASSFSATSGATSYEQYF. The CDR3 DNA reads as TGCGCCAGCAGCTTCTCGGCCACTAGCGGGGCCACTTCCTACGAGCAGTACTTC.

The CDR3 sequence: CASSEVGRIYEQYF. CDR3 sequence (DNA): TGTGCCAGCAGTGAAGTGGGCAGAATCTACGAGCAGTACTTC. V and J are TRBV2 and TRBJ2-7; no definite D call. V shed 1 base and J shed 3 bases, with 10 bases lying between them. From germline, CDR1 is SNHLY and CDR2 FYNNEI. The CDR3 covers 14 residues.

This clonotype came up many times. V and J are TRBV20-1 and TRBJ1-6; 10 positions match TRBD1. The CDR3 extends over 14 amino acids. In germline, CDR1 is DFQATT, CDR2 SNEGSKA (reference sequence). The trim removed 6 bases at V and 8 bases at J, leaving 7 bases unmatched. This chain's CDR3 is CSAARQGAYSPLHF. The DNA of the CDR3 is TGCAGTGCCGCTCGACAGGGGGCATATTCACCCCTCCACTTT.

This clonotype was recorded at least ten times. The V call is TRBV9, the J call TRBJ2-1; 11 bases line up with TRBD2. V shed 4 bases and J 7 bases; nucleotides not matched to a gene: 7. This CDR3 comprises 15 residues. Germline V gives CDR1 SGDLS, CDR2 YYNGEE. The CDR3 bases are TGTGCCAGCAGCTCAGGTAGCGGGAGGGGTAATGAGCAGTTCTTC. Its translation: CASSSGSGRGNEQFF.

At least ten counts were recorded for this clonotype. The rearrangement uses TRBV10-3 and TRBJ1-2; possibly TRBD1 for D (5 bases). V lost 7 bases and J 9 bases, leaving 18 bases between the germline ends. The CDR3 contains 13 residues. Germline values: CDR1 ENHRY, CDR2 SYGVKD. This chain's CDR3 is CAIMRDASYSYTF. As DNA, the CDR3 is TGTGCCATCATGAGGGACGCCTCATATAGCTACACCTTC.